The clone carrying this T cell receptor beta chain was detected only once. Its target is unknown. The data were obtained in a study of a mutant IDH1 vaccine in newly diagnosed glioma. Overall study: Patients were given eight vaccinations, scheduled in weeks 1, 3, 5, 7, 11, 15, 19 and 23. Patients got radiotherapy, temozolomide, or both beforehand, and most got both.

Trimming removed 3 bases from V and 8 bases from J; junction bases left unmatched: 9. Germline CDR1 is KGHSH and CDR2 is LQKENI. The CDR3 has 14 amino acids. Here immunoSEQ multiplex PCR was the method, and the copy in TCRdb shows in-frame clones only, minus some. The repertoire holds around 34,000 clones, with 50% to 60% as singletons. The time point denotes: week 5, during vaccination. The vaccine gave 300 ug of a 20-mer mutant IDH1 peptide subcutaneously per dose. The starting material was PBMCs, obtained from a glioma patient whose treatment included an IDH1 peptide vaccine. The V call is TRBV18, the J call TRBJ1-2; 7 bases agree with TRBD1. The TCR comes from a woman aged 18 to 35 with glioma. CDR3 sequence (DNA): TGTGCCAGCTCACCTCGGACAGGTGGAGACGGCTACACCTTC. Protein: CASSPRTGGDGYTF.